The rows below give T cell receptor beta chains drawn from one sample of a study of response to subunit inactivated influenza vaccine. TCRdb re-called the RT-PCR reads with MiXCR, one entry per CDR3 protein. The table lists a few hundred thousand distinct CDR3 sequences, just over 20% of them singletons. The material was PBMCs from blood, obtained about 19 months after vaccination. Receptors originate from a man between 50 and 70 years old who received an inactivated influenza vaccine. CDR3s include the opening cysteine and the closing phenylalanine or tryptophan. A D gene is named only where the DNA matches it firmly. Clone sizes are given selectively: once, few, many, or a class where the clone is expanded.

cdr3_length,j_call,v_call,d_call,clone_size,cdr3_aa,cdr3_nt
16,TRBJ1-2,TRBV9,TRBD1,NA,CASSVGLRDREFGYTF,TGTGCCAGCAGCGTAGGCCTCAGGGACAGGGAGTTCGGCTACACCTTC
13,TRBJ1-5,TRBV7-2,NA,few,CASSSKSNQPQHF,TGTGCCAGCAGCTCGAAGAGCAATCAGCCCCAGCATTTT
12,TRBJ2-1,TRBV7-2,TRBD2,once,CASSSTSAEQFF,TGTGCCAGCAGCTCGACTAGCGCTGAGCAGTTCTTC
15,TRBJ1-1,TRBV4-3,NA,few,CASSQDRSRETEAFF,TGCGCCAGCAGCCAAGATCGGTCCAGGGAAACTGAAGCTTTCTTT
17,TRBJ1-2,TRBV28,NA,many,CASSSPRRGGSNYGYTF,TGTGCCAGCAGTTCGCCCCGTCGAGGGGGGTCAAACTATGGCTACACCTTC
14,TRBJ1-1,TRBV20-1,TRBD1,many,CSARLQGANTEAFF,TGCAGTGCTAGACTACAGGGGGCTAACACTGAAGCTTTCTTT
15,TRBJ2-2,TRBV6-2/TRBV6-3,TRBD2,NA,CASSPLRGGTGELFF,TGTGCCAGCAGCCCACTGCGGGGGGGCACCGGGGAGCTGTTTTTT
11,TRBJ1-1,TRBV5-1,NA,many,CASSWRGEAFF,TGCGCCAGCAGCTGGAGGGGTGAAGCTTTCTTT
15,TRBJ1-4,TRBV28,NA,NA,CASSPWMAPNEKLFF,TGTGCCAGCAGTCCCTGGATGGCCCCTAATGAAAAACTGTTTTTT
13,TRBJ1-1,TRBV12-3/TRBV12-4,NA,few,CASSPANFVGAFF,TGTGCCAGCAGCCCAGCCAACTTTGTGGGGGCTTTCTTT
13,TRBJ2-2,TRBV12-3/TRBV12-4,TRBD2,NA,CASRQRETGELFF,TGTGCCAGCAGACAGCGGGAGACCGGGGAGCTGTTTTTT
15,TRBJ1-4,TRBV14,NA,many,CASSHRDGANEKLFF,TGTGCCAGCAGCCACCGGGACGGAGCTAATGAAAAACTGTTTTTT
16,TRBJ1-4,TRBV12-3/TRBV12-4,NA,NA,CASSLSGGLINEKLFF,TGTGCCAGCAGTCTCTCCGGCGGGCTCATTAATGAAAAACTGTTTTTT
13,TRBJ1-1,TRBV25-1,TRBD1,many,CASRGTGGTEAFF,TGTGCCAGCAGGGGGACAGGGGGCACTGAAGCTTTCTTT
16,TRBJ2-3,TRBV12-3/TRBV12-4,TRBD2,few,CASSITSGRGTDTQYF,TGTGCCAGCAGTATCACTAGCGGGCGAGGCACAGATACGCAGTATTTT
15,TRBJ2-4,TRBV4-1,TRBD1,few,CASSQDGTGKNIQYF,TGCGCCAGCAGCCAAGATGGGACAGGAAAAAACATTCAGTACTTC
14,TRBJ1-5,TRBV20-1,NA,NA,CSARDPGGHQPQHF,TGCAGTGCTAGAGATCCCGGGGGCCATCAGCCCCAGCATTTT
16,TRBJ2-3,TRBV7-9,TRBD2,few,CASSYYLSGVTDTQYF,TGTGCCAGCAGCTACTACCTTAGCGGGGTTACAGATACGCAGTATTTT
13,TRBJ1-5,TRBV5-6,NA,many,CASSLFRGQPQHF,TGTGCCAGCAGCTTGTTCAGGGGTCAGCCCCAGCATTTT
14,TRBJ2-7,TRBV3-1,NA,NA,CARDGGVPSYEQYF,TGTGCCAGGGACGGAGGGGTGCCCTCCTACGAGCAGTACTTC
14,TRBJ2-5,TRBV5-1,NA,NA,CASSADSEGKTQYF,TGCGCCAGCAGCGCTGACAGTGAGGGGAAGACCCAGTACTTC
16,TRBJ2-4,TRBV4-1,NA,few,CASSQGAGLAKNIQYF,TGCGCCAGCAGCCAAGGTGCTGGGTTGGCCAAAAACATTCAGTACTTC
14,TRBJ2-7,TRBV6-5,NA,few,CASSYLPSGAEQYF,TGTGCCAGCAGTTACTTGCCCTCAGGTGCCGAGCAGTACTTC
15,TRBJ2-3,TRBV24-1,NA,few,CATSDLTGTTDTQYF,TGTGCCACCAGTGACCTTACAGGTACAACAGATACGCAGTATTTT
10,TRBJ1-2,TRBV28,NA,few,CASSQFGYTF,TGTGCCAGCTCACAGTTTGGCTACACCTTC
14,TRBJ2-7,TRBV20-1,NA,NA,CSASARQTPYEQYF,TGCAGTGCCTCCGCGCGACAGACCCCCTACGAGCAGTACTTC
13,TRBJ2-5,TRBV7-2,NA,NA,CASGMSNQETQYF,TGTGCCAGCGGAATGAGTAATCAAGAGACCCAGTACTTC
17,TRBJ1-1,TRBV7-6,NA,few,CASSPEGGPSINTEAFF,TGTGCCAGCAGCCCAGAAGGGGGGCCATCAATTAACACTGAAGCTTTCTTT
16,TRBJ1-5,TRBV18,NA,few,CASSPGIAGRNQPQHF,TGTGCCAGCTCACCAGGAATCGCGGGACGCAATCAGCCCCAGCATTTT
15,TRBJ1-2,TRBV4-3,TRBD1,NA,CASSQNLGDRSSYTF,TGCGCCAGCAGCCAGAACCTGGGGGACAGGAGTAGCTACACCTTC
15,TRBJ2-2,TRBV2,NA,NA,CASSDQTGNTGELFF,TGTGCCAGCAGTGACCAGACAGGGAACACCGGGGAGCTGTTTTTT
14,TRBJ1-1,TRBV11-3,NA,few,CASSLRGEDTEAFF,TGTGCCAGCAGCTTGAGAGGGGAGGACACTGAAGCTTTCTTT
15,TRBJ1-3,TRBV30,NA,many,CAWSAAGGRGNTIYF,TGTGCCTGGAGTGCCGCTGGGGGGCGCGGAAACACCATATATTTT
15,TRBJ2-2,TRBV7-8,TRBD1,NA,CASSSYRGNTGELFF,TGTGCCAGCAGCTCGTACAGGGGGAACACCGGGGAGCTGTTTTTT
14,TRBJ2-2,TRBV5-6,NA,few,CASNQGGNTGELFF,TGTGCCAGCAACCAGGGGGGGAACACCGGGGAGCTGTTTTTT
15,TRBJ2-7,TRBV3-1,TRBD2,few,CASSQASGHTYEQYF,TGTGCCAGCAGCCAAGCTAGCGGGCACACCTACGAGCAGTACTTC
13,TRBJ2-3,TRBV15,NA,NA,CATSRRAVDTQYF,TGTGCCACCAGCCGACGTGCTGTAGATACGCAGTATTTT
15,TRBJ2-5,TRBV12-3/TRBV12-4,NA,few,CASSPFIRIQETQYF,TGTGCCAGCAGTCCTTTTATCAGAATCCAAGAGACCCAGTACTTC
15,TRBJ1-5,TRBV5-5,NA,NA,CASSLAGWGNQPQHF,TGTGCCAGCAGCTTGGCGGGGTGGGGCAATCAGCCCCAGCATTTT
17,TRBJ2-2,TRBV6-2/TRBV6-3,TRBD2,NA,CASSYSLGTTNTGELFF,TGTGCCAGCAGTTACTCCCTCGGGACTACGAACACCGGGGAGCTGTTTTTT